This T cell receptor beta chain is drawn from a study of blood T cell repertoires in COVID-19. The overall study: PBMCs, B-cell-depleted T cells, or T cells were the source of the cDNA or gDNA that made up the material.

Authors' analysis steps: Nucleated cell counts were estimated from reference gene primer amplification. Profiled with immunoSEQ multiplex PCR; TCRdb holds only in-frame clones, not every one. D and trimming were read from the DNA, whereas the V and J calls and clone size are those reported in that table. The sample holds about 240,000 clones, around four fifths seen once. Germline V gene sequence: CDR1 GTSNPN, CDR2 SVGIG (reference sequence). The CDR3 contains 12 residues. Input material: peripheral blood. This sequence originates from a woman aged 55-69 years with active or convalescent COVID-19. The chain is built from TRBV30 and TRBJ2-1, with TRBD1 identical over 11 bases. DNA of the CDR3: TGTGGGGACAGGGGGAAGGGGATTGAGCAGTTCTTC. It encodes CGDRGKGIEQFF.